This TCR beta chain derives from a study of T cells in Graves' hyperthyroidism and ophthalmopathy. Extraction of PBMCs used about 9.2 ml of fresh peripheral blood. RNA transcripts served as the template for amplifying TCR beta CDR3 regions. The TCR CDR3 was amplified in a first-round RT-PCR using the HTBI primer set. TCRdb re-derived calls from the multiplex PCR reads in MiXCR, one entry per CDR3 protein. This table holds around 560,000 distinct CDR3 sequences, 16% found once. The source material was blood. The origin of this receptor is a woman younger than 35 with Graves' hyperthyroidism.

CDR3: CASSQGNRNQPQHF. CDR3 DNA sequence: TGTGCCAGCAGCCAAGGGAACAGGAATCAGCCCCAGCATTTT. This chain connects TRBV3-1 to TRBJ1-5; tentative D call: TRBD1 (5 bases). V dropped 1 base and J dropped 4 bases, with 8 bases sitting between them. Per the germline V gene, CDR1 is LGHDT and CDR2 is YNNKEL (reference sequence). The CDR3 is made up of 14 amino acids.